The rows below give T cell receptor beta chains drawn from one sample of a study of blood T cell repertoires in COVID-19. Sequencing was performed with immunoSEQ multiplex PCR; in TCRdb, only in-frame clones are kept and a portion is missing. The repertoire holds about 440,000 clones, with about nine tenths as singletons. Source material: peripheral blood. The receptors derive from a woman in her 50s with COVID-19, enrolled during active disease. Both conserved end residues are part of each CDR3. The D gene is left open where the match is weak. Clone size is stated in some rows and not others, as once, few, many or a class when expanded.

j_call | clone_size | d_call | v_call | cdr3_aa | cdr3_nt
TRBJ2-1 | - | - | TRBV29-1 | CSVTGMTYNEQFF | TGCAGCGTTACAGGTATGACCTACAATGAGCAGTTCTTC
TRBJ2-5 | few | - | TRBV10-1 | CASSESGARETQYF | TGCGCCAGCAGTGAGTCGGGGGCGCGGGAGACCCAGTACTTC
TRBJ2-3 | - | - | TRBV5-8 | CASSLGGYTQYF | TGTGCCAGCAGCTTGGGCGGGTATACGCAGTATTTT
TRBJ2-3 | - | TRBD1 | TRBV6-5 | CASTGGSTDTQYF | TGTGCCAGTACAGGGGGAAGCACAGATACGCAGTATTTT
TRBJ2-1 | - | - | TRBV11-2 | CASSGLKYNEQFF | TGTGCCAGCAGCGGACTTAAATACAATGAGCAGTTCTTC
TRBJ1-4 | once | TRBD1 | TRBV30 | CAWRGDRNEKLFF | TGTGCCTGGAGAGGGGACAGGAATGAAAAACTGTTTTTT
TRBJ2-7 | once | TRBD2 | TRBV19 | CATGLAGEEQYF | TGTGCCACGGGACTAGCGGGCGAGGAGCAGTACTTC
TRBJ2-7 | - | - | TRBV5-6 | CASSTQGGPYEQYF | TGTGCCAGCAGTACACAGGGGGGGCCCTACGAGCAGTACTTC
TRBJ1-4 | - | - | TRBV6-6 | CASAGDATNEKLFF | TGTGCCAGCGCGGGGGATGCAACTAATGAAAAACTGTTTTTT
TRBJ1-2 | - | - | TRBV29-1 | CSVFNSGGYTF | TGCAGCGTCTTCAACTCGGGTGGCTACACCTTC
TRBJ1-1 | - | - | TRBV9 | CASNLGGSNTEAFF | TGTGCCAGCAATCTCGGGGGATCGAACACTGAAGCTTTCTTT
TRBJ2-3 | many | - | TRBV4-1 | CASSQNPHTDTQYF | TGCGCCAGCAGCCAAAATCCCCACACAGATACGCAGTATTTT
TRBJ1-1 | - | TRBD1 | TRBV2 | CASSVGTDLKAFF | TGTGCCAGCAGTGTGGGGACAGACCTTAAAGCTTTCTTT
TRBJ1-2 | - | - | TRBV3-1/TRBV3-2 | CASSQPGGRETGYTF | TGTGCCAGCAGCCAGCCGGGGGGTAGGGAGACGGGCTACACCTTC
TRBJ2-1 | - | TRBD1 | TRBV27 | CASSLSLRGLYNEQFF | TGTGCCAGCAGTTTATCGTTGAGGGGGCTTTACAATGAGCAGTTCTTC
TRBJ1-1 | - | - | TRBV18 | CASSPTGSPTEAFF | TGTGCCAGCTCACCTACAGGGTCCCCGACTGAAGCTTTCTTT
TRBJ2-1 | once | TRBD2 | TRBV7-3 | CASSRWTSGGSYNEQFF | TGTGCCAGCAGCCGATGGACTAGCGGGGGGTCCTACAATGAGCAGTTCTTC
TRBJ1-1 | - | - | TRBV10-1 | CASSESIFGGPSTEAFF | TGCGCCAGCAGTGAGTCGATTTTCGGGGGGCCGAGCACTGAAGCTTTCTTT
TRBJ1-1 | - | - | TRBV30 | CAWSAGHIFEAFF | TGTGCCTGGAGTGCGGGACACATCTTTGAAGCTTTCTTT
TRBJ2-1 | - | TRBD2 | TRBV19 | CASSLRLAGGPGDEQFF | TGTGCCAGTAGTCTCCGGCTAGCGGGGGGGCCGGGGGATGAGCAGTTCTTC
TRBJ1-6 | - | - | TRBV7-2 | CASSRAGFFGPLHF | -
TRBJ2-1 | - | TRBD1 | TRBV19 | CASSPGTGGWDEQFF | TGTGCCAGTAGTCCTGGGACAGGGGGGTGGGATGAGCAGTTCTTC
TRBJ1-6 | - | TRBD1 | TRBV6-5 | CATWRTGTNSPLHF | TGTGCCACTTGGAGGACAGGGACTAATTCACCCCTCCACTTT
TRBJ2-3 | - | TRBD2 | TRBV28 | CASSLGGGVTDTQYF | TGTGCCAGCAGTTTGGGGGGAGGGGTTACAGATACGCAGTATTTT
TRBJ1-5 | - | - | TRBV7-8 | CASSFGSYRSTLLPQPQHF | TGTGCCAGCAGCTTTGGAAGCTACAGGTCTACACTACTACCCCAGCCCCAGCATTTT
TRBJ1-2 | - | TRBD1 | TRBV9 | CASSAPGQYDGYTF | TGTGCCAGCAGCGCGCCGGGACAGTACGATGGCTACACCTTC
TRBJ2-4 | - | TRBD2 | TRBV4-1 | CASSLSDGGAEIQYF | TGCGCCAGCAGCCTTAGTGACGGGGGGGCCGAGATTCAGTACTTC
TRBJ1-2 | - | TRBD1 | TRBV2 | CASTPRTGGGYGYTF | TGTGCCAGCACCCCCCGGACAGGGGGCGGCTATGGCTACACCTTC
TRBJ2-3 | - | TRBD2 | TRBV7-3 | CASSLAGESTDTQYF | TGTGCCAGCAGCCTAGCGGGGGAGAGCACAGATACGCAGTATTTT